These 15 T cell receptor beta chains were all obtained from the same sample, sequenced in a study of OX40 agonist ivuxolimab in advanced cancers. Assay: immunoSEQ multiplex PCR; the TCRdb copy retains only in-frame clones and omits some. The repertoire holds 90,000 to 95,000 clones, with approximately 87% as singletons. Sequences were derived from CD4+ or CD8+ T cells sorted from blood, sampled in a trial of the OX40 agonist ivuxolimab. The source is an adult with an advanced solid tumor such as melanoma, head and neck, liver or kidney cancer.

The genes are TRBV7-2 and TRBJ2-3, with 10 positions matching TRBD2. The trim removed 5 bases at V and 2 bases at J, leaving 4 bases unmatched. The CDR3 runs 15 residues. Germline-derived CDR1 and CDR2 are SGHTA and FQGNSA. CDR3 sequence: CASSPGLANTDTQYF. DNA for the CDR3: TGTGCCAGCAGCCCGGGACTAGCGAACACAGATACGCAGTATTTT.

V usage is TRBV5-4 and J usage is TRBJ1-2, with D unresolved. The CDR3 has 17 residues. CDR1 and CDR2 (germline): SGHNT, YYREEE (reference sequence). V was cut by 2 bases and J by 5 bases, with 22 bases left in between. CDR3: CASSFGSPGIALYGYTF. CDR3 bases: TGTGCCAGCAGCTTCGGTTCCCCCGGGATCGCACTTTATGGCTACACCTTC.

J is TRBJ2-2 and V is TRBV6-1; D unclear. The CDR3 is 18 amino acids. Germline CDR1 MNHNS, CDR2 SASEGT. Trimming shortened V by 3 bases and J by 0 bases, and 17 bases separated the two germline ends. CDR3 sequence reads: CASSEDLSEATNTGELFF. The CDR3 DNA sequence: TGTGCCAGCAGTGAGGACCTAAGTGAGGCAACGAACACCGGGGAGCTGTTTTTT.

In its sample, this clone was seen once. The CDR3 is CASSLDRGRETQYF. The CDR3 DNA reads TGTGCCAGCAGCTTAGATCGGGGCCGCGAGACCCAGTACTTC. This rearrangement joins TRBV7-8 to TRBJ2-5; D is perhaps TRBD1 or TRBD2 (5 bases each). The V end lost 1 base, the J end lost 5 bases, and 11 bases lay between the germline ends. The CDR3 extends over 14 amino acids. Germline lookup yields CDR1 SGHVS and CDR2 FQNEAQ.

The V gene is TRBV4-2, the J gene TRBJ2-5; 13 nucleotides agree with TRBD2. The V gene's germline CDR1 is LGHNA and CDR2 YNFKEQ. The CDR3 is 18 amino acids. Trimming at V came to 1 base and at J to 2 bases, leaving 7 bases not matched to a gene. CDR3 amino acids: CASSQGALGLAGQETQYF. Here the CDR3 DNA reads TGTGCCAGCAGCCAAGGGGCCTTGGGACTAGCGGGGCAAGAGACCCAGTACTTC.

The J gene is TRBJ2-1, the V gene TRBV9; no firm D call. Germline CDR1 is SGDLS and CDR2 is YYNGEE. V lost 1 base and J 0 bases, leaving 8 bases between the germline ends. The CDR3 consists of 15 residues. The CDR3 is CASSVNTDSYNEQFF. The CDR3 nucleotides are TGTGCCAGCAGCGTAAATACCGACTCCTACAATGAGCAGTTCTTC.

A single count supports this clone. The gene calls are TRBV19 and TRBJ1-4; no clear D. The germline V gene has CDR1 LNHDA and CDR2 SQIVND (reference sequence). The CDR3 has 16 amino acids. Trimming took off 6 bases at V and 5 bases at J, with 19 bases between the two ends. CDR3 residues: CASRGMGVVPNEKLFF. For the CDR3, the DNA is TGTGCCAGTAGGGGGATGGGTGTGGTTCCGAATGAAAAACTGTTTTTT.

The chain links TRBV6-4 to TRBJ2-1; 7 nucleotides line up with TRBD2. Trimming took 3 bases from V and 1 from J; bases not matched to a gene: 3. Germline V lookup: CDR1 MRHNA, CDR2 SNTAGT. The CDR3 runs to 15 residues. The CDR3 region has the DNA TGTGCCAGCAGTGAGATAGCGGGTTCCTACAATGAGCAGTTCTTC. Its translation: CASSEIAGSYNEQFF.

The genes are TRBV5-4 and TRBJ2-5; the D is unclear. This CDR3 region has 13 residues. Germline lookup yields CDR1 SGHNT and CDR2 YYREEE (reference sequence). V was cut by 4 bases and J by 2 bases, with 9 bases left in between. The CDR3 loop is CASSLVLQETQYF. The CDR3 nucleotides are TGTGCCAGCAGCCTCGTATTACAAGAGACCCAGTACTTC.

This chain connects TRBV2 to TRBJ1-2, with 7 bases identical to TRBD1. The CDR3 is made up of 13 amino acids. Germline V CDR1 and CDR2: SNHLY, FYNNEI. Germline trimming cut 5 bases from V and 5 bases from J; bases unmatched to any gene: 5. This CDR3 reads CASSSGTDYGYTF. The CDR3 DNA reads as TGTGCCAGCAGTTCCGGGACAGATTATGGCTACACCTTC.

The CDR3 nucleotides read TGCGCCAGCAGCCTAAAGACAGGGGCAGATACGCAGTATTTT. Protein product: CASSLKTGADTQYF. V is TRBV5-1 and J is TRBJ2-3; the match to TRBD1 covers 8 bases. Germline values: CDR1 SGHRS, CDR2 YFSETQ. J was trimmed by 4 bases and V by 4 bases; bases with no gene match: 5. The CDR3 runs to 14 residues. The full variable domain, with the rest looked up from reference TRBV5-1 and TRBJ2-3, is KAGVTQTPRYLIKTRGQQVTLSCSPISGHRSVSWYQQTPGQGLQFLFEYFSETQRNKGNFPGRFSGRQFSNSRSEMNVSTLELGDSALYLCASSLKTGADTQYFGPGTRLTVL.

The chain employs TRBV19 and TRBJ2-7; D remains unclear. CDR1 and CDR2 from the germline V gene are LNHDA and SQIVND (reference sequence). V was shortened by 4 bases and J by 5 bases, with 12 bases between the two germline ends. The CDR3 covers 13 residues. Here the CDR3 DNA reads TGTGCCAGTAGTAAGTCCCTATTCGACGAGCAGTACTTC. It translates to CASSKSLFDEQYF.

Comment on this clone: The sample has other DNA sequences that encode this CDR3 too. The V call is TRBV21-1, the J call TRBJ2-7; the D call TRBD2 from the table was never checked on the DNA. TRBV21-1 is labeled a pseudogene. The CDR3 totals 13 residues. CDR3 coding DNA: TGTGCCAGCAGCAAAGGCAGCGGCTACGAGCAGTACGTC. As protein: CASSKGSGYEQYV.

This chain links TRBV15 with TRBJ1-5, with 9 positions matching TRBD1. CDR1 and CDR2 from the germline V gene are LNHNV and YYDKDF (reference sequence). CDR3 size: 16 residues. V was clipped by 2 bases and J by 7 bases; unmatched bases: 9. Here the CDR3 DNA reads TGTGCCACCAGCAGAACCGGGACAGGGTCTCACCAGCCCCAGCATTTT. Translated, it gives CATSRTGTGSHQPQHF. The full variable domain, its missing parts supplied by reference TRBV15 and TRBJ1-5, is DAMVIQNPRYQVTQFGKPVTLSCSQTLNHNVMYWYQQKSSQAPKLLFHYYDKDFNNEADTPDNFQSRRPNTSFCFLDIRSPGLGDTAMYLCATSRTGTGSHQPQHFGDGTRLSIL.

V gene TRBV7-3 combines with J gene TRBJ2-2, with TRBD2 matching 8 bases. This CDR3 contains 16 residues. Germline V lookup: CDR1 SGHTA, CDR2 FQGTGA. J gave up 0 bases and V 4 bases, and 4 bases lay outside the gene matches. For the CDR3, the DNA is TGTGCCAGCAGCTCCAACGGGGGGGCGAACACCGGGGAGCTGTTTTTT. It is translated as CASSSNGGANTGELFF.